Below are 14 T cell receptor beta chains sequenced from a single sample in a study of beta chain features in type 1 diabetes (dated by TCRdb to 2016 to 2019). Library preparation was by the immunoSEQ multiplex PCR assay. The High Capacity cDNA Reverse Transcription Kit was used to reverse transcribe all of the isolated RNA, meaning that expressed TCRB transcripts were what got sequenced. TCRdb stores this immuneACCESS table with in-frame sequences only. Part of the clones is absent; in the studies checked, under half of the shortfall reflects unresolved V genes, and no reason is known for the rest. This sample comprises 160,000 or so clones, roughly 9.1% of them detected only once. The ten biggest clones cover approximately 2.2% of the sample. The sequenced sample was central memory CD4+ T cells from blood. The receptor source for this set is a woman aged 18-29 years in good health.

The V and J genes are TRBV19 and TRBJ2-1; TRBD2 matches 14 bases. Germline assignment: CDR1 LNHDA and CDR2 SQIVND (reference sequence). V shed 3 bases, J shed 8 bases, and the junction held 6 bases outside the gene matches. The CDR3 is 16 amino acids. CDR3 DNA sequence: TGTGCCAGTAGTATTTGGGGACTAGCGGGGGTGTATGAGCAGTTCTTC. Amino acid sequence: CASSIWGLAGVYEQFF.

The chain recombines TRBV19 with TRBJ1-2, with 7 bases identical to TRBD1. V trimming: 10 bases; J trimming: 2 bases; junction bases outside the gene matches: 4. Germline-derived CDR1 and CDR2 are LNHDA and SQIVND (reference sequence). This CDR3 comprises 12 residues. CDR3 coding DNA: TGTGCCACTGTGGACAGGAACTATGGCTACACCTTC. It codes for CATVDRNYGYTF.

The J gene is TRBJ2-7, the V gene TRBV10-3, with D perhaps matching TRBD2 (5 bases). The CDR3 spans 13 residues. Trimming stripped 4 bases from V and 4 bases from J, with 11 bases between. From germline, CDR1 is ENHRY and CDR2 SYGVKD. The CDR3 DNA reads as TGTGCCATCAGTGGTGGGAGTGGGTACGAGCAGTACTTC. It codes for CAISGGSGYEQYF.

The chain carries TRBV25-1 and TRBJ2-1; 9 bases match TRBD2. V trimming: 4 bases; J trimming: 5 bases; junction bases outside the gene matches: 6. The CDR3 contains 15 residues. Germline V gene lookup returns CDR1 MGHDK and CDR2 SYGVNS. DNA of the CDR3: TGTGCCAGCAGTGGAAGTAGCGGGAGCCACAATGAGCAGTTCTTC. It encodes CASSGSSGSHNEQFF.

The CDR3 nucleotides are TGTGCCAGCAGTGCCCCGGGGGGATATAGCAATCAGCCCCAGCATTTT. This gives the protein CASSAPGGYSNQPQHF. The chain uses TRBV6-1 and TRBJ1-5; TRBD1 is a possible D gene (5 bases). Germline assignment: CDR1 MNHNS and CDR2 SASEGT. The CDR3 length is 16 residues. The V end was cut by 4 bases, the J end by 0 bases, with 13 bases between.

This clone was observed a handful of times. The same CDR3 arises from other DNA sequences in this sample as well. CDR3 DNA sequence: TGTGCCAGCAGCCCCACTCTTAACACTGAAGCTTTCTTT. This codes for CASSPTLNTEAFF. The V and J genes are TRBV7-3 and TRBJ1-1; no definite D call. Germline loops: CDR1 SGHTA, CDR2 FQGTGA. V dropped 5 bases and J dropped 2 bases, with 9 bases sitting between them. The CDR3 length is 13 residues.

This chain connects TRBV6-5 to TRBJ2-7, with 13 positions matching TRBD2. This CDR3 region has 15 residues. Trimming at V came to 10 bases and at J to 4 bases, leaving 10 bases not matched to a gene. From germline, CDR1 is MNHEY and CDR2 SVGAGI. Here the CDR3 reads CAIRSVGLAGYEQYF. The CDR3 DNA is TGTGCCATCAGGTCCGTGGGACTAGCGGGGTACGAGCAGTACTTC.

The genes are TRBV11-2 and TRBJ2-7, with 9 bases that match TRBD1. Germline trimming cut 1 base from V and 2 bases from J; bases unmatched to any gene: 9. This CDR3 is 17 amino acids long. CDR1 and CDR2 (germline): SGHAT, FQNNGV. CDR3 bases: TGTGCCAGCAGCTTAGGAGACAGGGGGTATGTAACCTACGAGCAGTACTTC. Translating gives CASSLGDRGYVTYEQYF.

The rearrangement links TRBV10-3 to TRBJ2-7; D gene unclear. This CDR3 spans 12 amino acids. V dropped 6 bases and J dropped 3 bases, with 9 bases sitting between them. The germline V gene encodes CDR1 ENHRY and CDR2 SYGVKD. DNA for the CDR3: TGTGCCATCAGCGACTGGAACTACGAGCAGTACTTC. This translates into CAISDWNYEQYF.

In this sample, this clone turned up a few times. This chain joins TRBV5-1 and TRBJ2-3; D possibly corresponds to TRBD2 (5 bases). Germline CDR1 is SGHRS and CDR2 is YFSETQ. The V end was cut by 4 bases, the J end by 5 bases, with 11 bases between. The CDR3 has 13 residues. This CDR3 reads CASSPGVQDTQYF. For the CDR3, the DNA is TGCGCCAGCAGCCCCGGGGTACAAGATACGCAGTATTTT.

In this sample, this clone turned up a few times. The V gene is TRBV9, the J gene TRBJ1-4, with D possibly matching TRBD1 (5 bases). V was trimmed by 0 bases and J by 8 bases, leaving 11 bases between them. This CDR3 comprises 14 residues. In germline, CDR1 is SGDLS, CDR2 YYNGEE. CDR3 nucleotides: TGTGCCAGCAGCGTAGACGGGGGTTGGGAAAAACTGTTTTTT. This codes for CASSVDGGWEKLFF.

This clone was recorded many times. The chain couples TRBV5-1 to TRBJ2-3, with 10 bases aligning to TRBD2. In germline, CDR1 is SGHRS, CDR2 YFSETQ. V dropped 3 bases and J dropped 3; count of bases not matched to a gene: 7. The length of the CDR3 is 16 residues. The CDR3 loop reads CASSSLMTSGTDTQYF. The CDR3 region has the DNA TGCGCCAGCAGCTCACTGATGACTAGCGGGACAGATACGCAGTATTTT.

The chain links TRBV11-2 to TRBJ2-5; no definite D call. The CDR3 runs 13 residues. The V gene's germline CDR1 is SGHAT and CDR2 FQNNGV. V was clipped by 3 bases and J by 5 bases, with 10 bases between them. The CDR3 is CASSFSLEETQYF. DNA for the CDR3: TGTGCCAGCAGCTTTAGTCTAGAGGAGACCCAGTACTTC.

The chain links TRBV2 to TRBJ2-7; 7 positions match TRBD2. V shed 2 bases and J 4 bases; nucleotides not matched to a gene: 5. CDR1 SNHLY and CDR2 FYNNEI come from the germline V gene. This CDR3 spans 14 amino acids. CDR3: CASSEPRGGYEQYF. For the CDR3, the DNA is TGTGCCAGCAGTGAACCCCGGGGAGGGTACGAGCAGTACTTC.